A selection of T cell receptor beta chains follows, all from one sample in a study of beta chain features in type 1 diabetes. Profiling relied on immunoSEQ multiplex PCR, and the TCRdb table lists in-frame clones only, not all of them. The repertoire holds under 400,000 clones, with approximately 12% as singletons. The sample was naive CD4+ T cells from blood. These receptor sequences come from a woman aged 18-29 years with type 1 diabetes. Both conserved end residues are part of each CDR3. The D gene is left open where the match is weak. Clone size is not always given. Where it is, it says once, few, many or a class for expanded clones.

CAWSVSAGYGYTF,TGTGCCTGGAGTGTAAGCGCAGGGTATGGCTACACCTTC,NA,TRBV30,TRBJ1-2,NA
CASSPGLRTTSGANVLTF,TGTGCCAGCAGCCCGGGGTTACGTACAACTTCTGGGGCCAACGTCCTGACTTTC,NA,TRBV5-4,TRBJ2-6,NA
CASSLEPGRTGGEQFF,TGTGCCAGCAGCTTAGAACCAGGGAGGACTGGGGGAGAGCAGTTCTTC,NA,TRBV11-2,TRBJ2-1,NA
CASSPLNGGTEAFF,TGTGCCAGCTCACCATTGAACGGGGGGACTGAAGCTTTCTTT,NA,TRBV18,TRBJ1-1,NA
CASSQSQASGRGTQYF,TGCGCCAGCAGCCAATCCCAGGCTAGCGGGAGGGGGACGCAGTATTTT,TRBD2,TRBV4-3,TRBJ2-3,NA
CASRHSYNEQFF,TGTGCCAGCCGACACTCCTACAATGAGCAGTTCTTC,NA,TRBV7-2,TRBJ2-1,NA
CSVSTEFNQPQHF,TGCAGCGTTAGCACCGAGTTCAATCAGCCCCAGCATTTT,NA,TRBV29-1,TRBJ1-5,NA
CASSSTTGLGNTIYF,TGTGCCAGCAGCTCAACCACAGGGTTAGGAAACACCATATATTTT,NA,TRBV7-9,TRBJ1-3,few
CASSWSSGRGSYEQYF,TGTGCCAGCAGCTGGTCTAGCGGGAGGGGCTCCTACGAGCAGTACTTC,TRBD2,TRBV5-4,TRBJ2-7,few
CASSDSGGLQETQYF,TGTGCCAGTAGTGATAGCGGGGGACTCCAAGAGACCCAGTACTTC,TRBD2,TRBV19,TRBJ2-5,few
CASSLEVGGSAYEQYF,TGTGCCAGCAGCTTAGAGGTAGGAGGTTCGGCCTACGAGCAGTACTTC,NA,TRBV7-9,TRBJ2-7,NA
CASSLGTGGRHF,TGTGCCAGCAGTTTAGGAACGGGGGGTCGGCATTTT,TRBD2,TRBV28,TRBJ2-3,NA
CASSQEPAGVEQYF,TGCGCCAGCAGCCAAGAACCAGCGGGGGTCGAGCAGTACTTC,TRBD2,TRBV4-3,TRBJ2-7,few
CASGPRLAGVGDTQYF,TGTGCTAGTGGCCCCAGACTAGCGGGGGTGGGAGATACGCAGTATTTT,TRBD2,TRBV12-5,TRBJ2-3,NA
CSARAWETQYF,TGCAGTGCCAGGGCGTGGGAGACCCAGTACTTC,NA,TRBV20-1,TRBJ2-5,few
CASSPWGAEYNEQFF,TGCGCCAGCAGCCCTTGGGGAGCGGAGTACAATGAGCAGTTCTTC,NA,TRBV4-1,TRBJ2-1,NA
CASSTSGGYNEQFF,TGTGCCAGCAGTACTAGCGGAGGTTACAATGAGCAGTTCTTC,TRBD2,TRBV6-6,TRBJ2-1,NA
CASSLRGRLTEQYF,TGTGCCAGCAGTCTCAGGGGGCGCTTAACCGAGCAGTACTTC,TRBD1,TRBV6-5,TRBJ2-7,NA
CSVGDTGNTIYF,TGCAGCGTTGGGGACACTGGAAACACCATATATTTT,NA,TRBV29-1,TRBJ1-3,few
CSVLPGARNIQYF,TGCAGCGTTTTACCAGGGGCAAGAAACATTCAGTACTTC,NA,TRBV29-1,TRBJ2-4,few
CAWSVQPYYGYTF,TGTGCCTGGAGTGTACAACCGTACTATGGCTACACCTTC,NA,TRBV30,TRBJ1-2,few
CASSPAQGSNTGELFF,TGTGCCAGCAGCCCCGCCCAGGGTTCGAACACCGGGGAGCTGTTTTTT,NA,TRBV13,TRBJ2-2,NA
CASSLGQGAREAFF,TGTGCCAGCAGCTTGGGGCAGGGGGCGAGGGAAGCTTTCTTT,TRBD1,TRBV5-4,TRBJ1-1,few
CASSPAGLRNQPQHF,TGTGCCAGCAGCCCAGCGGGGTTAAGGAATCAGCCCCAGCATTTT,NA,TRBV7-8,TRBJ1-5,NA
CASSLVNGGYSYNEQFF,TGTGCCAGCAGCTTAGTCAATGGCGGGTACTCCTACAATGAGCAGTTCTTC,NA,TRBV7-2,TRBJ2-1,few
CASSLGKRGGRGEKLFF,TGTGCCAGCAGCTTAGGCAAACGGGGCGGGAGAGGAGAAAAACTGTTTTTT,NA,TRBV7-8,TRBJ1-4,few
CASSLGRDRANYGYTF,TGTGCCAGCAGCTTGGGGCGGGACAGGGCTAACTATGGCTACACCTTC,TRBD1,TRBV5-4,TRBJ1-2,few
CASSSQVYGYTF,TGTGCCAGCAGTTCGCAGGTCTATGGCTACACCTTC,NA,TRBV6-5,TRBJ1-2,NA
CASSLALGGRTDTQYF,TGTGCCAGCAGCTTAGCGCTGGGGGGGAGAACAGATACGCAGTATTTT,TRBD2,TRBV7-2,TRBJ2-3,NA
CASSRPGRGYNEQFF,TGTGCCAGCAGCCGCCCTGGGCGGGGGTACAATGAGCAGTTCTTC,TRBD2,TRBV13,TRBJ2-1,few
CASSLGVLLNEKLFF,TGTGCCAGCAGCTTGGGAGTCCTCTTGAATGAAAAACTGTTTTTT,NA,TRBV7-8,TRBJ1-4,few
CASSLGGVGEGAQYF,TGTGCCAGCAGCTTGGGGGGGGTCGGAGAAGGAGCCCAGTACTTC,TRBD2,TRBV7-2,TRBJ2-5,few
CASGQVGELFF,TGTGCCAGCGGGCAGGTCGGGGAGCTGTTTTTT,NA,TRBV6-5,TRBJ2-2,NA
CASSKAIRGNYGYTF,TGTGCCAGCAGCAAAGCAATCAGGGGTAACTATGGCTACACCTTC,NA,TRBV21-1,TRBJ1-2,NA
CASSFVAGYNTGELFF,TGTGCCAGCAGCTTCGTGGCGGGGTATAACACCGGGGAGCTGTTTTTT,NA,TRBV7-2,TRBJ2-2,few
CASSLGDRAPPALHF,TGCGCCAGCAGCTTGGGGGACAGGGCCCCACCAGCCCTCCACTTT,TRBD1,TRBV5-1,TRBJ1-6,few
CSVLVLAGGPGVNNEQFF,TGCAGCGTTCTAGTACTAGCGGGAGGGCCCGGGGTCAACAATGAGCAGTTCTTC,TRBD2,TRBV29-1,TRBJ2-1,few
CASSYSGLAESYEQYF,TGTGCCAGCAGTTACTCGGGCCTAGCGGAGAGCTACGAGCAGTACTTC,TRBD2,TRBV6-5,TRBJ2-7,NA
CASSATGTSGNTIYF,TGTGCCAGCAGCGCGACAGGGACCTCTGGAAACACCATATATTTT,TRBD1,TRBV9,TRBJ1-3,NA
CASSSRLTSGRGETQYF,TGCGCCAGCAGCTCTCGATTGACTAGCGGGAGGGGGGAGACCCAGTACTTC,TRBD2,TRBV5-1,TRBJ2-5,NA
CASSRNLAGVGPNEQFF,TGCGCCAGCAGCCGTAACCTAGCGGGAGTCGGCCCCAATGAGCAGTTCTTC,TRBD2,TRBV4-3,TRBJ2-1,NA
CASSFNQGVYGYTF,TGTGCCAGCAGCTTCAATCAGGGCGTATATGGCTACACCTTC,NA,TRBV6-6,TRBJ1-2,NA
CAWTLATSLNEQFF,TGTGCCTGGACCCTAGCGACCTCCCTCAATGAGCAGTTCTTC,NA,TRBV30,TRBJ2-1,NA
CAYAGTETTDTQYF,TGTGCTTACGCCGGGACAGAAACCACAGATACGCAGTATTTT,TRBD1,TRBV30,TRBJ2-3,NA
CASSLVAGGIQYF,TGTGCCAGCAGCTTAGTCGCGGGAGGCATTCAGTACTTC,TRBD2,TRBV7-2,TRBJ2-4,NA
CASPNMQQRDTF,TGTGCCAGCCCAAACATGCAGCAGAGGGACACCTTC,NA,TRBV27,TRBJ1-2,NA
CASRETGLNTEAFF,TGTGCCAGTAGGGAGACAGGCTTGAACACTGAAGCTTTCTTT,NA,TRBV19,TRBJ1-1,few
CSVVGDREGFYGYTF,TGCAGCGTTGTTGGCGACAGGGAAGGGTTTTATGGCTACACCTTC,TRBD1,TRBV29-1,TRBJ1-2,NA
CASQLVDTQYF,TGTGCCAGCCAACTAGTAGATACGCAGTATTTT,NA,TRBV7-2,TRBJ2-3,NA
CSVELPGWPTSYEQYF,TGCAGCGTTGAACTACCCGGGTGGCCCACTTCCTACGAGCAGTACTTC,NA,TRBV29-1,TRBJ2-7,NA
CASSSTGTQETQYF,TGTGCCAGCAGCTCGACAGGGACCCAAGAGACCCAGTACTTC,TRBD1,TRBV5-5,TRBJ2-5,NA
CAWSVSQNNQPQHF,TGTGCCTGGAGTGTCAGTCAGAACAATCAGCCCCAGCATTTT,NA,TRBV30,TRBJ1-5,NA
CSVEMRLAGVYEQYF,TGCAGCGTTGAAATGAGACTAGCGGGAGTTTACGAGCAGTACTTC,TRBD2,TRBV29-1,TRBJ2-7,few
CASAPGQASYEQYF,TGTGCCAGCGCCCCGGGACAGGCCTCCTACGAGCAGTACTTC,TRBD1,TRBV14,TRBJ2-7,NA